A selection of T cell receptor beta chains follows, all from one sample in a study of Ad26.COV2.S vaccination and SARS-CoV-2 variants. Clones were read by immunoSEQ multiplex PCR, and TCRdb kept only the in-frame ones, dropping some. The sample lists 200,000 to 300,000 clones, roughly 88% occurring once. The sample here was peripheral blood, taken in a trial of Ad26.COV2.S vaccine versus placebo. All receptors come from a person between 18 and 65 years old who received the Ad26.COV2.S COVID-19 vaccine or a placebo. CDR3s include the opening cysteine and the closing phenylalanine or tryptophan.

len: 20
j_gene: TRBJ1-5
v_gene: TRBV21-1
CDR3aa: CASSNYQGAANQYSNQPQHF

len: 16
j_gene: TRBJ1-3
v_gene: TRBV15
CDR3aa: CATSKPTGGRRNTIYF

len: 15
j_gene: TRBJ2-7
v_gene: TRBV10-3
CDR3aa: CAITSGQGSSYEQYF

len: 16
j_gene: TRBJ1-2
v_gene: TRBV27
CDR3aa: CASSLYFSEARYGYTF

len: 13
j_gene: TRBJ1-2
v_gene: TRBV5-1
CDR3aa: CASSLVRTGGYTF

len: 15
j_gene: TRBJ2-3
v_gene: TRBV7-3
CDR3aa: CASSLGAHRTDTQYF

len: 13
j_gene: TRBJ2-1
v_gene: TRBV7-9
CDR3aa: CASSLGQYNEQFF

len: 16
j_gene: TRBJ2-3
v_gene: TRBV25-1
CDR3aa: CASSATWGPRFTTQYF

len: 17
j_gene: TRBJ1-6
v_gene: TRBV28
CDR3aa: CASSFQGPGSYNSPLHF

len: 17
j_gene: TRBJ2-7
v_gene: TRBV27
CDR3aa: CASSLWAGGLPTYEQYF

len: 11
j_gene: TRBJ2-3
v_gene: TRBV4-3
CDR3aa: CASSYADTQYF

len: 14
j_gene: TRBJ2-7
v_gene: TRBV15
CDR3aa: CATSRDRYRDEQYF

len: 15
j_gene: TRBJ2-7
v_gene: TRBV19
CDR3aa: CASSTTGMGISEQYF

len: 13
j_gene: TRBJ2-5
v_gene: TRBV18
CDR3aa: CASSPGLQETQYF

len: 12
j_gene: TRBJ2-5
v_gene: TRBV6-2/TRBV6-3
CDR3aa: CASSYSRETQYF

len: 14
j_gene: TRBJ1-3
v_gene: TRBV7-2
CDR3aa: CASSRDRAGNTIYF

len: 16
j_gene: TRBJ2-4
v_gene: TRBV18
CDR3aa: CASSTLQVLAKNIQYF

len: 15
j_gene: TRBJ2-7
v_gene: TRBV6-1
CDR3aa: CASSEPGGDPYEQYF

len: 22
j_gene: TRBJ1-5
v_gene: TRBV28
CDR3aa: CASSLSGYRPKRPGPRGQPQHF

len: 13
j_gene: TRBJ1-2
v_gene: TRBV7-9
CDR3aa: CASSLGGRDGYTF

len: 13
j_gene: TRBJ2-5
v_gene: TRBV14
CDR3aa: CASSRGAQETQYF

len: 16
j_gene: TRBJ1-2
v_gene: TRBV15
CDR3aa: CATSSTAGGRLYGYTF

len: 12
j_gene: TRBJ1-1
v_gene: TRBV7-9
CDR3aa: CASRRTSTEAFF

len: 16
j_gene: TRBJ2-2
v_gene: TRBV6-6
CDR3aa: CASSYLAGGQTGELFF

len: 14
j_gene: TRBJ1-2
v_gene: TRBV24-1
CDR3aa: CATSDPPRNSGYTF

len: 14
j_gene: TRBJ1-1
v_gene: TRBV3-1/TRBV3-2
CDR3aa: CASSLPGGSGEAFF

len: 19
j_gene: TRBJ2-1
v_gene: TRBV7-9
CDR3aa: CASSEDRGASESSYNEQFF

len: 15
j_gene: TRBJ2-7
v_gene: TRBV10-3
CDR3aa: CAISESIGGSYEQYF

len: 16
j_gene: TRBJ2-1
v_gene: TRBV9
CDR3aa: CASSVGLAGADNEQFF

len: 12
j_gene: TRBJ2-7
v_gene: TRBV29-1
CDR3aa: CSVERTVGEQYF

len: 12
j_gene: TRBJ1-1
v_gene: TRBV6-5
CDR3aa: CASRTGNTEAFF

len: 15
j_gene: TRBJ2-6
v_gene: TRBV5-1
CDR3aa: CASSLGQPGANVLTF

len: 16
j_gene: TRBJ2-2
v_gene: TRBV29-1
CDR3aa: CSASGRGSANTGELFF

len: 17
j_gene: TRBJ2-7
v_gene: TRBV5-1
CDR3aa: CASSFVAGESRAYEQYF

len: 16
j_gene: TRBJ2-7
v_gene: TRBV18
CDR3aa: CASSPGRGDLYYEQYF

len: 16
j_gene: TRBJ1-1
v_gene: TRBV6-2/TRBV6-3
CDR3aa: CASSYLTGDTYTEAFF

len: 14
j_gene: TRBJ2-5
v_gene: TRBV7-6
CDR3aa: CASSLGVAGGTQYF

len: 13
j_gene: TRBJ2-7
v_gene: TRBV2
CDR3aa: CASNGQGAGEQYF

len: 13
j_gene: TRBJ2-7
v_gene: TRBV13
CDR3aa: CASSHGPGYEQYF

len: 15
j_gene: TRBJ1-5
v_gene: TRBV27
CDR3aa: CASSFWGRSNQPQHF

len: 14
j_gene: TRBJ2-7
v_gene: TRBV7-2
CDR3aa: CASSFRDVTYEQYF

len: 13
j_gene: TRBJ1-5
v_gene: TRBV30
CDR3aa: CAWSVQAGQPQHF

len: 14
j_gene: TRBJ2-7
v_gene: TRBV5-1
CDR3aa: CASSLGGQVYEQYF

len: 15
j_gene: TRBJ2-1
v_gene: TRBV11-3
CDR3aa: CASSEGTGGPNEQFF

len: 15
j_gene: TRBJ1-5
v_gene: TRBV24-1
CDR3aa: CATSDQTGSHQPQHF

len: 16
j_gene: TRBJ2-2
v_gene: TRBV28
CDR3aa: CASSLNPGVAGGELFF

len: 17
j_gene: TRBJ2-2
v_gene: TRBV28
CDR3aa: CASSPLGLVVDTGELFF

len: 13
j_gene: TRBJ2-2
v_gene: TRBV27
CDR3aa: CASRGQTPGELFF

len: 17
j_gene: TRBJ2-3
v_gene: TRBV13
CDR3aa: CASSLAGPTRGSDTQYF

len: 14
j_gene: TRBJ2-5
v_gene: TRBV7-8
CDR3aa: CASSLESLGKTQYF

len: 14
j_gene: TRBJ1-2
v_gene: TRBV24-1
CDR3aa: CATSHGQGINGYTF

len: 15
j_gene: TRBJ1-2
v_gene: TRBV19
CDR3aa: CASSAPNPSYYGYTF

len: 13
j_gene: TRBJ2-5
v_gene: TRBV11-2
CDR3aa: CASDGQGGETQYF

len: 18
j_gene: TRBJ2-7
v_gene: TRBV4-1
CDR3aa: CASSQERLAGDSSYEQYF